These 19 T cell receptor beta chains originate from one sample sequenced in a study of shared clonotypes between healthy human individuals (dated by TCRdb to about 2020). The library was made by the immunoSEQ multiplex PCR assay. The source is immuneACCESS, and TCRdb retained only in-frame sequences with V and J called. Part of the clones is not carried over; for the studies checked, unresolved V genes explain less than half of this, and the remainder is unexplained. Across this sample there are some 2,400,000 clones, with around 95% seen only once. Jointly, the top ten make up 0.1% to 0.15% of the sample. The sample comprised naive CD4+ T cells sorted from blood. The cell subset or site label here, explained by the study, means: CD45RA+ positively selected. The receptor source for this set is a man younger than 35 in good health.

The chain has TRBV30 and TRBJ1-6; the D is unclear. Germline CDR1 GTSNPN, CDR2 SVGIG (reference sequence). The V and J ends lost 2 bases and 8 bases respectively, with 7 bases between them. The CDR3 has 12 amino acids. The CDR3 nucleotides read TGTGCCTGGAGTCGTCGGGATTCACCCCTCCACTTT. Encoded protein: CAWSRRDSPLHF. The entire variable domain, with the rest obtained from reference TRBV30 and TRBJ1-6, is as follows: SQTIHQWPATLVQPVGSPLSLECTVEGTSNPNLYWYRQAAGRGLQLLFYSVGIGQISSEVPQNLSASRPQDRQFILSSKKLLLSDSGFYLCAWSRRDSPLHFGNGTRLTVT.

V usage is TRBV25-1 and J usage is TRBJ1-6; TRBD1 might be the D (6 bases). The germline V and J ends were trimmed by 5 bases and 7 bases, with 12 bases remaining between them. This CDR3 comprises 14 residues. Germline lookup yields CDR1 MGHDK and CDR2 SYGVNS. CDR3 DNA sequence: TGTGCCAGCAGTATCAGGGGAAGAAATTCACCCCTCCACTTT. This codes for CASSIRGRNSPLHF.

This clone was detected only once. The gene calls are TRBV10-3 and TRBJ2-7; no firm D call. The germline V gene encodes CDR1 ENHRY and CDR2 SYGVKD. Deletions cut 2 bases from V and 2 bases from J, with 4 bases between. This CDR3 has 12 residues. CDR3 in amino acids: CAISEDPYEQYF. The CDR3 bases are TGTGCCATCAGTGAGGATCCCTACGAGCAGTACTTC.

In this sample, this clone turned up once. This chain links TRBV18 with TRBJ1-4; maybe TRBD1 (5 bases). Germline loops: CDR1 KGHSH, CDR2 LQKENI. Trimming cost V 2 bases and J 7 bases, with 14 bases left between them. The CDR3 is 15 residues long. The chain's CDR3 is CASSPDSFQGEKLFF. CDR3 bases: TGTGCCAGCTCACCAGACAGCTTTCAAGGTGAAAAACTGTTTTTT.

V gene TRBV5-1 combines with J gene TRBJ1-2; TRBD1 might be the D (6 bases). Deletions cut 4 bases from V and 6 bases from J, with 16 bases between. There are 14 residues in the CDR3. Germline V lookup: CDR1 SGHRS, CDR2 YFSETQ. CDR3 sequence reads: CASSGESGVDGYTF. The CDR3 nucleotides are TGCGCCAGCAGCGGCGAATCAGGGGTAGATGGCTACACCTTC.

This clone was observed a single time. The genes are TRBV21-1 and TRBJ1-5; TRBD1 is taken as the D call from the table, unchecked against the DNA. TRBV21-1 is shown as a pseudogene. This CDR3 has 17 residues. The CDR3 reads CASSRAQPGQKSQPQHF. Written as DNA, the CDR3 is TGTGCCAGCAGCCGCGCCCAACCGGGACAGAAGAGCCAGCCCCAGCATTTT.

This clone was observed a few times. V is TRBV2 and J is TRBJ2-7; 9 bases are a match to TRBD1. Germline CDR1 and CDR2: SNHLY and FYNNEI. CDR3 length: 13 amino acids. The V segment lost 7 bases and the J segment 2 bases; nucleotides outside the gene matches: 3. The CDR3 DNA is TGTGCCAGCAAACGGACAGGGGCCTACGAGCAGTACTTC. It is translated as CASKRTGAYEQYF.

This clone was recorded once. The rearrangement joins TRBV7-2 to TRBJ2-5; the match to TRBD2 covers 10 bases. The V gene end was trimmed by 1 base and the J gene end by 1 base; junction bases not matched to a gene: 3. The length of the CDR3 is 16 residues. Germline CDR1 and CDR2: SGHTA and FQGNSA. The CDR3 here is CASSLVGTSVQETQYF. As DNA, the CDR3 is TGTGCCAGCAGCTTAGTCGGGACTAGCGTCCAAGAGACCCAGTACTTC. Filled out from reference TRBV7-2 and TRBJ2-5, the complete variable domain reads GAGVSQSPSNKVTEKGKDVELRCDPISGHTALYWYRQSLGQGLEFLIYFQGNSAPDKSGLPSDRFSAERTGGSVSTLTIQRTQQEDSAVYLCASSLVGTSVQETQYFGPGTRLLVL.

J is TRBJ2-5 and V is TRBV7-2; TRBD2 aligns across 12 bases. The V segment lost 6 bases and the J segment 1 base; nucleotides outside the gene matches: 6. This CDR3 has 16 amino acids. Germline loops: CDR1 SGHTA, CDR2 FQGNSA. The DNA of the CDR3 is TGTGCCAGCAGTCGGGGGACTAGCGGGCTCCAAGAGACCCAGTACTTC. Protein product: CASSRGTSGLQETQYF.

V is TRBV5-1 and J is TRBJ2-7; D is perhaps TRBD1 or TRBD2 (5 bases each). This CDR3 is built from 14 residues. Trimming pared 7 bases from V and 7 bases from J, leaving 21 bases between. CDR1 is SGHRS, CDR2 YFSETQ, per germline. DNA of the CDR3: TGCGCCAGCCACTTGGGACGGGGATCTTTAGAGCAGTACTTC. Residues: CASHLGRGSLEQYF.

The chain employs TRBV9 and TRBJ1-2, with 7 nucleotides matching TRBD1. After removal of 0 bases from V and 7 bases from J, the junction contained 6 bases not matched to a gene. The germline gives CDR1 SGDLS, CDR2 YYNGEE. CDR3 length: 14 residues. The CDR3: CASSVGSRGFGYTF. DNA of the CDR3: TGTGCCAGCAGCGTAGGCAGCAGGGGGTTTGGCTACACCTTC.

The CDR3 here is CASSIGERAIQYF. CDR3 sequence (DNA): TGTGCCAGCAGCATCGGCGAAAGGGCCATTCAGTACTTC. This chain connects TRBV5-4 to TRBJ2-4; D unresolved. Germline V gene lookup returns CDR1 SGHNT and CDR2 YYREEE (reference sequence). The CDR3 spans 13 residues. The ends were cut back, 4 bases at V and 9 bases at J, with 14 bases in the middle.

The chain has TRBV28 and TRBJ1-2, with D possibly matching TRBD1 (6 bases). With 5 bases removed from V and 0 bases from J, the gap between germline ends came to 16 bases. The CDR3 contains 16 residues. The germline V gene encodes CDR1 MDHEN and CDR2 SYDVKM. CDR3 in amino acids: CASSPQQGPSNYGYTF. The CDR3, as DNA: TGTGCCAGCAGTCCCCAGCAGGGGCCCTCTAACTATGGCTACACCTTC.

This clone was observed a single time. The rearrangement joins TRBV5-1 to TRBJ2-2; D possibly corresponds to TRBD2 (6 bases). CDR3 length: 17 amino acids. V lost 4 bases, J lost 0 bases, and 16 bases lay in between. CDR1 SGHRS and CDR2 YFSETQ come from the germline V gene. The CDR3 bases are TGCGCCAGCAGCCCATCTCTAGCGCCTGCGAACACCGGGGAGCTGTTTTTT. This encodes CASSPSLAPANTGELFF.

The gene calls are TRBV11-1 and TRBJ2-7; maybe TRBD1 (6 bases). The germline V gene has CDR1 SGHAT and CDR2 FQDESV (reference sequence). The V end was cut by 6 bases, the J end by 6 bases, with 12 bases between. The length of the CDR3 is 12 residues. CDR3 sequence: CASSYRAFEQYF. DNA for the CDR3: TGTGCCAGCAGTTACAGGGCCTTCGAGCAGTACTTC.

This chain links TRBV4-1 with TRBJ1-2; D may be TRBD1 (5 bases). Trimming took off 0 bases at V and 0 bases at J, with 20 bases between the two ends. The CDR3 sequence is 19 residues long. Germline V lookup: CDR1 MGHRA, CDR2 YSYEKL. As DNA, the CDR3 is TGCGCCAGCAGCCAAGATGAGCAGGGAGCGCGGCTATCTAACTATGGCTACACCTTC. Amino acids: CASSQDEQGARLSNYGYTF.

The chain is built from TRBV4-1 and TRBJ1-5, with TRBD1 matching 10 bases. The CDR3 is 15 amino acids. The junction had 2 bases not matched to a gene; V was cut back by 1 base and J by 5 bases. CDR1 and CDR2 (germline): MGHRA, YSYEKL. The CDR3 DNA follows: TGCGCCAGCAGCCAAGGGGACAGGGGAGATCAGCCCCAGCATTTT. It is translated as CASSQGDRGDQPQHF.

This chain uses TRBV27 with TRBJ1-4; unclear D gene. With 8 bases removed from V and 4 bases from J, the gap between germline ends came to 20 bases. Germline CDR1 and CDR2: MNHEY and SMNVEV (reference sequence). The CDR3 consists of 16 residues. The CDR3 sequence: CASAPFDGVDNEKLFF. The CDR3 nucleotides are TGTGCCAGCGCCCCATTTGACGGGGTGGATAATGAAAAACTGTTTTTT. Together with reference TRBV27 and TRBJ1-4, the CDR3 gives the full variable domain: EAQVTQNPRYLITVTGKKLTVTCSQNMNHEYMSWYRQDPGLGLRQIYYSMNVEVTDKGDVPEGYKVSRKEKRNFPLILESPSPNQTSLYFCASAPFDGVDNEKLFFGSGTQLSVL.

The chain carries TRBV5-1 and TRBJ2-7; D gene ambiguous. The V and J ends lost 1 base and 5 bases respectively, with 7 bases between them. Per germline, CDR1 SGHRS and CDR2 YFSETQ. The CDR3 extends over 12 amino acids. CDR3 bases: TGCGCCAGCAGCTTGCTTGCGGACGAGCAGTACTTC. Protein product: CASSLLADEQYF.